The 4 T cell receptor beta chains below come from one sample, sequenced in a study of T-cell reconstitution after alpha-beta-depleted transplantation in children. Unique molecular identifiers were incorporated during preparation of the TCRbeta library. MiXCR, applied by TCRdb to the PCR reads, yields one record per CDR3 protein. The sample lists more than 550,000 distinct CDR3 sequences, approximately 10% occurring once. The sequencing used PBMCs from the stem cell graft donor, collected from the stem cell graft. These TCRs come from a human donor who donated a stem cell graft to a child with acute myeloid leukemia.

This clonotype was counted at least ten times. The rearrangement joins TRBV12-3 or TRBV12-4 to TRBJ2-5; TRBD2 matches at 7 bases. CDR3 length: 17 amino acids. V was pared by 4 bases and J by 5 bases, with 16 bases of the junction left unmatched. The CDR3 reads CASSSRMIPTSPETQYF. CDR3 DNA sequence: TGTGCCAGCAGTTCACGTATGATCCCGACTAGCCCGGAGACCCAGTACTTC.

This clonotype was counted many times. The chain carries TRBV6-5 and TRBJ1-5; 9 bases map to TRBD1. V lost 2 bases to trimming and J lost 4 bases; unmatched junction nucleotides: 3. The V gene's germline CDR1 is MNHEY and CDR2 SVGAGI. CDR3 length: 15 amino acids. The CDR3, as DNA: TGTGCCAGCAGTTACCTCGGACAGGGGAATCAGCCCCAGCATTTT. Translation: CASSYLGQGNQPQHF.

This clonotype was observed many times. CDR3 bases: TGTGCCAGCAGTATTACAGGGAACACTGAAGCTTTCTTT. Amino acid sequence: CASSITGNTEAFF. This chain joins TRBV12-3 or TRBV12-4 and TRBJ1-1; possibly TRBD1 for D (5 bases). The CDR3 contains 13 residues. V gave up 5 bases and J gave up 1 base, with 8 bases separating them.

The V gene is TRBV3-1, the J gene TRBJ2-1; tentative D call: TRBD2 (6 bases). This CDR3 is built from 18 residues. Trimming stripped 1 base from V and 4 bases from J, with 20 bases between. Germline values: CDR1 LGHDT, CDR2 YNNKEL (reference sequence). CDR3 nucleotide sequence: TGTGCCAGCAGCCAAGGAAAGGGCGGGGTCGCAGGGTACAATGAGCAGTTCTTC. This gives the protein CASSQGKGGVAGYNEQFF.